One and the same sample provided the 32 T cell receptor beta chains below, sequenced in a study of Graves' ophthalmopathy and Graves' hyperthyroidism. Amplification of the TCR beta CDR3 regions used RNA transcripts (as template). RT-PCR with HTBI primers came first, then second-round multiplex PCR. Each CDR3 protein gets one entry after TCRdb re-called the multiplex PCR reads with MiXCR. The sample holds almost 750,000 distinct CDR3 sequences, 35% to 50% seen once. Source material: peripheral blood. The receptors originated from an adult man with Graves' ophthalmopathy.

This chain joins TRBV19 and TRBJ1-6, with D tentatively TRBD1 (5 bases). The CDR3 is 14 amino acids. The V gene lost 6 bases and the J gene lost 14 bases, with 20 bases spanning the gap. Germline CDR1 reads LNHDA; CDR2 reads SQIVND (reference sequence). The CDR3: CASSPRGGGLTLHF. CDR3 DNA sequence: TGTGCCAGTAGCCCCCGCGGGGGTGGGCTAACCCTCCACTTT.

The J gene is TRBJ1-1, the V gene TRBV9; no clear D gene. The V and J ends lost 0 bases and 2 bases respectively, with 17 bases between them. This CDR3 is 17 amino acids long. Germline CDR1 and CDR2: SGDLS and YYNGEE. CDR3 nucleotide sequence: TGTGCCAGCAGCGTAGGAATCACACCTTATTCTAACACTGAAGCTTTCTTT. It specifies CASSVGITPYSNTEAFF.

The chain couples TRBV25-1 to TRBJ2-2; 10 nucleotides align to TRBD2. Germline trimming cut 5 bases from V and 5 bases from J; bases unmatched to any gene: 8. Germline CDR1 MGHDK, CDR2 SYGVNS. The CDR3 covers 16 residues. The CDR3 DNA sequence: TGTGCCAGCAGTTCCCGGTTACTAGCGGGAACCGGGGAGCTGTTTTTT. This sequence encodes CASSSRLLAGTGELFF.

This chain connects TRBV20-1 to TRBJ2-7; D could derive from TRBD1 or TRBD2 (5 bases each). CDR3 length: 13 amino acids. Germline values: CDR1 DFQATT, CDR2 SNEGSKA (reference sequence). Trimming cost V 5 bases and J 3 bases, with 14 bases left between them. CDR3 bases: TGCAGTGCTTCCCGGGACGGACTCTACGAGCAGTACTTC. This sequence encodes CSASRDGLYEQYF.

At least ten counts were recorded for this clonotype. The genes are TRBV2 and TRBJ2-6; 8 bases are shared with TRBD1. The CDR3 sequence is 13 residues long. Germline V gives CDR1 SNHLY, CDR2 FYNNEI. CDR3 region: CAAGGAGANVLTF. The CDR3 nucleotides read TGTGCAGCAGGGGGCGCCGGGGCCAACGTCCTGACTTTC.

This clonotype was observed a few times. The J gene is TRBJ2-5, the V gene TRBV5-8, with D possibly matching TRBD1 (5 bases). Germline V lookup: CDR1 SGHTS, CDR2 YDEGEE. V was trimmed by 2 bases and J by 3 bases, leaving 8 bases between them. The CDR3 is 13 amino acids. CDR3 bases: TGTGCCAGCAGCTTTGTCAGGGAAGAGACCCAGTACTTC. Protein: CASSFVREETQYF.

Regarding this clonotype: Being one base from a much bigger clone, this may be a read error. The chain employs TRBV25-1 and TRBJ2-2; TRBD2 matches at 8 bases. Germline CDR1 and CDR2: MGHDK and SYGVNS. This CDR3 is 15 amino acids long. The CDR3 here is CAGRRGLENTGELFF. In DNA form, the CDR3 reads TGTGCCGGCAGGAGGGGACTAGAGAACACCGGGGAGCTGTTTTTT.

This clonotype has only a few counts. The chain uses TRBV19 and TRBJ1-5; D unclear. Per germline, CDR1 LNHDA and CDR2 SQIVND (reference sequence). The CDR3 sequence is 14 residues long. Trimming took off 1 base at V and 4 bases at J, with 8 bases between the two ends. The CDR3 sequence is CASSIAAGNQPQHF. In nucleotides, the CDR3 is TGTGCCAGTAGTATAGCGGCGGGTAATCAGCCCCAGCATTTT. The full variable domain, completed using reference TRBV19 and TRBJ1-5, is DGGITQSPKYLFRKEGQNVTLSCEQNLNHDAMYWYRQDPGQGLRLIYYSQIVNDFQKGDIAEGYSVSREKKESFPLTVTSAQKNPTAFYLCASSIAAGNQPQHFGDGTRLSIL.

This clonotype has more than one count but fewer than ten. The chain carries TRBV5-1 and TRBJ1-5; 9 nucleotides agree with TRBD1. The CDR3 consists of 16 residues. The germline V gene encodes CDR1 SGHRS and CDR2 YFSETQ. J was trimmed by 6 bases and V by 0 bases; bases with no gene match: 7. The CDR3 coding sequence is TGCGCCAGCAGCTTGGCCGGGACAGGGAACGGTCAGCCCCAGCATTTT. Protein: CASSLAGTGNGQPQHF.

At least ten counts were recorded for this clonotype. The chain is built from TRBV19 and TRBJ1-1; D gene unclear. From germline, CDR1 is LNHDA and CDR2 SQIVND (reference sequence). V lost 10 bases, J lost 2 bases, and 14 bases lay in between. The CDR3 spans 13 residues. CDR3 sequence (DNA): TGTGCCAATATCCAGTTCGGAAACACTGAAGCTTTCTTT. Its protein product is CANIQFGNTEAFF.

This chain connects TRBV25-1 to TRBJ1-4, with D uncertain. Deletions cut 6 bases from V and 5 bases from J, with 13 bases between. Germline CDR1 MGHDK, CDR2 SYGVNS. The CDR3 has 14 residues. This chain's CDR3 is CASSWPQLNEKLFF. The CDR3 coding sequence is TGTGCCAGCAGCTGGCCCCAGCTGAATGAAAAACTGTTTTTT.

This clonotype was observed a handful of times. A much bigger clone sits one base away, suggesting this may be a read error. V and J are TRBV20-1 and TRBJ2-7, with 11 nucleotides matching TRBD2. This CDR3 has 13 residues. Germline CDR1 and CDR2: DFQATT and SNEGSKA (reference sequence). The CDR3 spells CSAPLAGGYKQYF. In nucleotides, the CDR3 is TGCAGTGCGCCTCTAGCGGGAGGCTACAAGCAGTACTTC.

This clonotype has only one observation. This may be a read error: a much more frequent sequence differs by one nucleotide. V is TRBV2 and J is TRBJ1-3; D unclear. The CDR3 length is 15 residues. Germline V gene lookup returns CDR1 SNHLY and CDR2 FYNNEI. The CDR3 region is CASNESRSSGNTIYF. The CDR3 DNA follows: TGTGCCAGCAATGAATCCCGTTCCTCTGGAAACACCATATATTTT.

This clonotype was seen a handful of times. One end of the junction is discordant with germline, which a read error may explain. This rearrangement joins TRBV10-3 to TRBJ1-1, with D tentatively TRBD1 (5 bases). Germline assignment: CDR1 ENHRY and CDR2 SYGVKD. This CDR3 contains 11 residues. Written as DNA, the CDR3 is TGTGCCAGCAGTTACAAGGGACGGGCTTTCTTT. Protein product: CASSYKGRAFF.

The table lists this clonotype with a count of one. The chain couples TRBV29-1 to TRBJ2-3, with TRBD1 matching 11 bases. This CDR3 contains 16 residues. After removal of 3 bases from V and 4 bases from J, the junction contained 9 bases not matched to a gene. Germline assignment: CDR1 SQVTM and CDR2 ANQGSEA. This CDR3 reads CSVDGGQGVDADTQYF. CDR3 sequence (DNA): TGCAGCGTTGACGGGGGACAGGGGGTAGACGCAGATACGCAGTATTTT.

This clonotype was counted only a few times. CDR3 amino acids: CASSVLSVAGELFF. The CDR3, as DNA: TGTGCCAGCAGCGTATTGTCTGTGGCCGGGGAGCTGTTTTTT. The chain recombines TRBV9 with TRBJ2-2; D ambiguous. The CDR3 extends over 14 amino acids. The V gene's germline CDR1 is SGDLS and CDR2 YYNGEE. The ends were cut back, 1 base at V and 6 bases at J, with 10 bases in the middle. Full variable domain (remainder filled in from reference TRBV9 and TRBJ2-2): DSGVTQTPKHLITATGQRVTLRCSPRSGDLSVYWYQQSLDQGLQFLIQYYNGEERAKGNILERFSAQQFPDLHSELNLSSLELGDSALYFCASSVLSVAGELFFGEGSRLTVL.

The chain carries TRBV10-2 and TRBJ2-7; D unclear. The CDR3 consists of 17 residues. Germline CDR1 reads WSHSY; CDR2 reads SAAADI. V dropped 4 bases and J dropped 4 bases, with 23 bases sitting between them. In nucleotides, the CDR3 is TGCGCCAGCAGTGGTGGCAGCCGCCCGGATTCCCTTTACGAGCAGTACTTC. This codes for CASSGGSRPDSLYEQYF.

This clonotype has ten or more counts. CDR3 in DNA: TGTGCCAGCAGTTATACAGGAACCTATGGCTACACCTTC. Translation gives CASSYTGTYGYTF. This sequence joins TRBV9 and TRBJ1-2, with TRBD1 as a possible D gene (5 bases). CDR1 and CDR2 (germline): SGDLS, YYNGEE. V dropped 5 bases and J dropped 4 bases, with 12 bases sitting between them. The CDR3 loop spans 13 amino acids.

The chain carries TRBV12-3 or TRBV12-4 and TRBJ1-4; TRBD1 might be the D (6 bases). Trimming removed 5 bases at V and 7 bases at J, with 17 bases between. The CDR3 loop spans 15 amino acids. CDR3 sequence reads: CASSLSQGGGEKLFF. CDR3 nucleotides: TGTGCCAGCAGTCTCAGTCAGGGAGGGGGTGAAAAACTGTTTTTT.

There are many counts of this clonotype. V gene TRBV2 combines with J gene TRBJ2-5, with D perhaps TRBD1 (5 bases). V was trimmed by 6 bases and J by 1 base, leaving 9 bases between them. Germline V gives CDR1 SNHLY, CDR2 FYNNEI. The CDR3 is 13 amino acids. CDR3 in amino acids: CASRTQAQETQYF. DNA for the CDR3: TGTGCCAGCAGAACACAGGCCCAAGAGACCCAGTACTTC.

There are a few counts of this clonotype. The rearrangement links TRBV15 to TRBJ1-2; D is unclear. V lost 3 bases and J lost 4, with 12 bases in between. Germline V gives CDR1 LNHNV, CDR2 YYDKDF (reference sequence). The CDR3 length is 14 residues. CDR3 sequence (DNA): TGTGCCACCAGCAGCGGGTCGACAACCTATGGCTACACCTTC. Amino acids: CATSSGSTTYGYTF.

V is TRBV10-1 and J is TRBJ1-5, with D uncertain. The closer fit of TRBJ2-3 to the DNA end suggests the J call may be wrong. Germline assignment: CDR1 WNHNN and CDR2 SYGVQD (reference sequence). This CDR3 has 14 residues. For the CDR3, the DNA is TGCGCCAGCAGTGACCGGGCTAGCACAGATACGCAGTATTTT. Amino acids: CASSDRASTDTQYF.

The chain uses TRBV5-4 and TRBJ2-7; TRBD1 aligns across 9 bases. Losses at the gene ends were 4 bases for V and 5 bases for J; bases not matched to a gene: 7. The germline V gene encodes CDR1 SGHNT and CDR2 YYREEE (reference sequence). The CDR3 is 14 amino acids. CDR3 sequence (DNA): TGTGCCAGCAGCCAAGTCACAGGGGGCGACGAGCAGTACTTC. It codes for CASSQVTGGDEQYF.

This clonotype has only a few counts. The chain employs TRBV14 and TRBJ2-7; 11 nucleotides agree with TRBD1. This CDR3 spans 14 amino acids. Per the germline V gene, CDR1 is SGHDN and CDR2 is FVKESK. With V trimmed by 6 bases and J by 6 bases, 7 bases remained unmatched. The CDR3 DNA reads TGTGCCAGCAGGAGAGGGACAGGGGGACTCGAGCAGTACTTC. Its protein is CASRRGTGGLEQYF.

This clonotype was counted ten times or more. The CDR3 DNA reads TGCGCCAGCAGTGATGCGACAGGAAAAAATTCACCCCTCCACTTT. It translates to CASSDATGKNSPLHF. The chain couples TRBV10-1 to TRBJ1-6, with a weak D call TRBD1 (6 bases). The CDR3 runs 15 residues. Germline-derived CDR1 and CDR2 are WNHNN and SYGVQD (reference sequence). V lost 3 bases to trimming and J lost 7 bases, with 13 bases between them.

This clonotype was seen many times. This chain uses TRBV2 with TRBJ1-5; D unclear. V was clipped by 3 bases and J by 0 bases, with 6 bases between them. The germline V gene encodes CDR1 SNHLY and CDR2 FYNNEI. This CDR3 contains 14 residues. DNA for the CDR3: TGTGCCAGCAGTGATGAGGGTAGCAATCAGCCCCAGCATTTT. Its translation: CASSDEGSNQPQHF.

The chain joins TRBV25-1 to TRBJ1-6; TRBD1 aligns across 10 bases. With V trimmed by 6 bases and J by 8 bases, 7 bases remained unmatched. This CDR3 contains 15 residues. The germline V gene encodes CDR1 MGHDK and CDR2 SYGVNS. The CDR3 protein is CASSQGQGPYSPLHF. The CDR3 DNA sequence: TGTGCCAGCAGCCAGGGACAGGGGCCCTATTCACCCCTCCACTTT.

This clonotype was counted ten times or more. The chain combines TRBV5-8 with TRBJ1-6; D call uncertain. The V end was cut by 3 bases, the J end by 11 bases, with 18 bases between. Germline assignment: CDR1 SGHTS and CDR2 YDEGEE. The CDR3 has 15 amino acids. The DNA for the CDR3 is TGTGCCAGCAGCTCGGGGATAATGGCCGTGACACCCCTCCACTTT. Its translation is CASSSGIMAVTPLHF. Supplemented by reference TRBV5-8 and TRBJ1-6, the full variable domain reads EAGVTQSPTHLIKTRGQQATLRCSPISGHTSVYWYQQALGLGLQFLLWYDEGEERNRGNFPPRFSGRQFPNYSSELNVNALELEDSALYLCASSSGIMAVTPLHFGNGTRLTVT.

Written as DNA, the CDR3 is TGTGCCAGCAGCCCAAACATACAGGTGGCTTTCTTT. Translated, it gives CASSPNIQVAFF. The chain combines TRBV7-9 with TRBJ1-1; possible D gene TRBD1, 5 bases. Germline lookup yields CDR1 SEHNR and CDR2 FQNEAQ (reference sequence). The germline V and J ends were trimmed by 5 bases and 11 bases, with 15 bases remaining between them. The CDR3 covers 12 residues.

The J gene is TRBJ1-2, the V gene TRBV7-2; D remains unclear. CDR3 length equals 14 residues. V gave up 3 bases and J gave up 3 bases, with 11 bases separating them. Germline CDR1 reads SGHTA; CDR2 reads FQGNSA. This CDR3 is CASSLEEGHYGYTF. In nucleotides, the CDR3 is TGTGCCAGCAGCTTGGAAGAGGGCCACTATGGCTACACCTTC.

In this sample, this clonotype turned up many times. In nucleotides, the CDR3 is TGTGCCAGCAGCTTAGCTCATAGCGACTACTACGAGCAGTACTTC. Translated: CASSLAHSDYYEQYF. V gene TRBV7-2 combines with J gene TRBJ2-7, with D perhaps matching TRBD2 (5 bases). The CDR3 runs to 15 residues. Germline V gene sequence: CDR1 SGHTA, CDR2 FQGNSA. Trimming pared 0 bases from V and 3 bases from J, leaving 12 bases between.

CDR3 amino acids: CASSPGYENTGELFF. CDR3 DNA: TGTGCCAGCAGTCCAGGGTATGAGAACACCGGGGAGCTGTTTTTT. This chain joins TRBV2 and TRBJ2-2; D might be TRBD1 (5 bases). The V gene's germline CDR1 is SNHLY and CDR2 FYNNEI. CDR3 length equals 15 residues. V lost 5 bases and J 1 base, leaving 11 bases between the germline ends.